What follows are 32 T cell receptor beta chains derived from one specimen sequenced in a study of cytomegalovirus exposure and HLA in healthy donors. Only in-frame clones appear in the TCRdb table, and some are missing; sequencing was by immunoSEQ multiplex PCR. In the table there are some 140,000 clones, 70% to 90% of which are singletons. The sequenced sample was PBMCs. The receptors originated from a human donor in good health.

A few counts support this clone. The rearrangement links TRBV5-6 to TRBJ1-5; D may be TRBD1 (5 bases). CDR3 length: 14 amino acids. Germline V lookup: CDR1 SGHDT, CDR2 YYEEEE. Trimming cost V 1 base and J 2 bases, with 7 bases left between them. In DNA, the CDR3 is TGTGCCAGCAGCTTGCGGGGGGGCAATCAGCCCCAGCATTTT. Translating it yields CASSLRGGNQPQHF.

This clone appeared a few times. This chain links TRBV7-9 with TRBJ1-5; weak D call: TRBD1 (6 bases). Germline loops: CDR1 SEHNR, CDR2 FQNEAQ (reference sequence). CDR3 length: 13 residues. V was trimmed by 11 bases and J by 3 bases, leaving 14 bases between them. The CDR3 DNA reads TGTGCCCCAGGAGAGGGGGACAATCAGCCCCAGCATTTT. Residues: CAPGEGDNQPQHF.

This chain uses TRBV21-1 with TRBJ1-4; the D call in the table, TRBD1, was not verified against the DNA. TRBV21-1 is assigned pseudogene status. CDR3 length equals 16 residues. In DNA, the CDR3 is TGTGCCAGCAGCGCCCCGACAGGGGCCGGTAATGAAAAACTGTTTTTT. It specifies CASSAPTGAGNEKLFF.

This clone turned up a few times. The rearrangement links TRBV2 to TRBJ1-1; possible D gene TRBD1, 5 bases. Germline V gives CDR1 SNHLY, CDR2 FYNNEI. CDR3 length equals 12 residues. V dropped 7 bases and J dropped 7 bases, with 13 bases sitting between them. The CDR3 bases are TGTGCCAGCAAAATCTTCACAGGTGAAGCTTTCTTT. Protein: CASKIFTGEAFF.

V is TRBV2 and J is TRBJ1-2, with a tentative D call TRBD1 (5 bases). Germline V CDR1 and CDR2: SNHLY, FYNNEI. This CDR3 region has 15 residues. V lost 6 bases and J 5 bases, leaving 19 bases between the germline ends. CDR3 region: CASRINLQEGYGYTF. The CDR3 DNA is TGTGCCAGCAGAATAAACCTACAGGAGGGGTATGGCTACACCTTC.

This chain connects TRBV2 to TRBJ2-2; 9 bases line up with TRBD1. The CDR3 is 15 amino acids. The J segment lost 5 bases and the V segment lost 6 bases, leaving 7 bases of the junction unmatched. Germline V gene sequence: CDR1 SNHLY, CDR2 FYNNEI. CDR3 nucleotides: TGTGCCAGCAGATTGACAGGGGGGGGTACCGGGGAGCTGTTTTTT. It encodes CASRLTGGGTGELFF.

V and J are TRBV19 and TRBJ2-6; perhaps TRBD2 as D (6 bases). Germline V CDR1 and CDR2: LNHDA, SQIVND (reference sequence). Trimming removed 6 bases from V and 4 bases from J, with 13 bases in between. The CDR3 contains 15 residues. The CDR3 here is CASRERRAGANVLTF. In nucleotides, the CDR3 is TGTGCCAGTAGGGAAAGGAGGGCAGGGGCCAACGTCCTGACTTTC.

The CDR3 loop is CASSDFLRLAGAYNEQFF. In nucleotides, the CDR3 is TGTGCCAGCAGTGACTTCCTAAGACTAGCGGGAGCCTACAATGAGCAGTTCTTC. V usage is TRBV6-4 and J usage is TRBJ2-1, with 12 nucleotides matching TRBD2. Per the germline V gene, CDR1 is MRHNA and CDR2 is SNTAGT. The CDR3 has 18 amino acids. V shed 1 base, J shed 2 bases, and the junction held 6 bases outside the gene matches.

The CDR3 sequence: CASSFSGRMRNEQFF. For the CDR3, the DNA is TGTGCCAGCAGCTTTAGCGGGAGAATGCGCAATGAGCAGTTCTTC. The rearrangement joins TRBV5-4 to TRBJ2-1; 9 bases fit TRBD2. The CDR3 loop spans 15 amino acids. CDR1 and CDR2 from the germline V gene are SGHNT and YYREEE (reference sequence). J was trimmed by 6 bases and V by 2 bases; bases with no gene match: 6.

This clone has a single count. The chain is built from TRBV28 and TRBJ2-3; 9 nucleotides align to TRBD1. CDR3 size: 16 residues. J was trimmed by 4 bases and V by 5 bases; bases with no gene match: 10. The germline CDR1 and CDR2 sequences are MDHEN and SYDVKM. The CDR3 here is CASSETGTGFSDTQYF. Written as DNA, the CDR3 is TGTGCCAGCAGTGAGACCGGGACAGGGTTCTCAGATACGCAGTATTTT.

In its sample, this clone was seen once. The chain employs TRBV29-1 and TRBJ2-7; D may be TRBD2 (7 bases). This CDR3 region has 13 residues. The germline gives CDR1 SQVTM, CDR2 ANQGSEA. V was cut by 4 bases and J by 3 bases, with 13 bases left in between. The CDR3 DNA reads TGCAGCGTTGGGGGAGGGGGGCTCTACGAGCAGTACTTC. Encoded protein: CSVGGGGLYEQYF.

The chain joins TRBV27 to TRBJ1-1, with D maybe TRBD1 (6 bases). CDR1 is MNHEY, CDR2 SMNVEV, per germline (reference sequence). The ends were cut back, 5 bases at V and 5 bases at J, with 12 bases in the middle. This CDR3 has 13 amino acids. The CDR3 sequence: CASSLQGHTEAFF. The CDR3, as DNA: TGTGCCAGCAGTCTACAGGGTCATACTGAAGCTTTCTTT.

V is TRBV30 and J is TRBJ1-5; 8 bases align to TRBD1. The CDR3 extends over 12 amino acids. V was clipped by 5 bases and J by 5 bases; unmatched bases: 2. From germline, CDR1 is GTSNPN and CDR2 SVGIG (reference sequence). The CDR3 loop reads CAWSTGDQPQHF. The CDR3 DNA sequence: TGTGCCTGGTCGACAGGGGATCAGCCCCAGCATTTT.

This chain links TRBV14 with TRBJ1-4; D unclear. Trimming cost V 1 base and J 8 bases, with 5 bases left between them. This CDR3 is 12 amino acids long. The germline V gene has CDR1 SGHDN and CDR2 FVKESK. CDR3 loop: CASSQVREKLFF. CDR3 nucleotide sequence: TGTGCCAGCAGCCAAGTTCGGGAAAAACTGTTTTTT.

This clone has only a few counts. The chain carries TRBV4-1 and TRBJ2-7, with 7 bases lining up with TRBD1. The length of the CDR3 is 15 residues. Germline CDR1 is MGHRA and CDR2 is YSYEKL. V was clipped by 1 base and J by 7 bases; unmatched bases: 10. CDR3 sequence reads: CASSQVTRGPGEQYF. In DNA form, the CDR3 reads TGCGCCAGCAGCCAAGTTACGAGGGGGCCGGGGGAGCAGTACTTC.

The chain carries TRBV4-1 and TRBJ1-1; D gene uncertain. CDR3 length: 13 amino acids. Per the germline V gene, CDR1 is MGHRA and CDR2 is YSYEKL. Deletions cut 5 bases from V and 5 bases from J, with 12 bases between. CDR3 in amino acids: CASSFYSGTEAFF. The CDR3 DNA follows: TGCGCCAGCAGCTTTTACAGTGGGACTGAAGCTTTCTTT.

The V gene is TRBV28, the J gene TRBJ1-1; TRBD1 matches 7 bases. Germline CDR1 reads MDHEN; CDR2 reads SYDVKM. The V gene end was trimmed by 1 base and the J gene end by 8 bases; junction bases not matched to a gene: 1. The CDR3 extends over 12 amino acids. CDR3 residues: CASSLLTGEAFF. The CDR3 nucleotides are TGTGCCAGCAGTTTATTGACAGGGGAAGCTTTCTTT.

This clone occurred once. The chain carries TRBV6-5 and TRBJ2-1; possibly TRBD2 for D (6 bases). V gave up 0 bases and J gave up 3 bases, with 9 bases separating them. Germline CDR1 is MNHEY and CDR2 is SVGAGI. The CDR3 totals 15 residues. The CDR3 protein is CASSYSGLHYNEQFF. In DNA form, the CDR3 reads TGTGCCAGCAGTTACTCGGGACTCCACTACAATGAGCAGTTCTTC.

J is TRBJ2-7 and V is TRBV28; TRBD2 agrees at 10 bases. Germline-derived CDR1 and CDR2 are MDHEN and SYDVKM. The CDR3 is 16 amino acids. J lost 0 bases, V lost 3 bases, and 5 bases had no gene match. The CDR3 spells CASSLTLAGASYEQYF. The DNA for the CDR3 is TGTGCCAGCAGTTTGACCCTAGCGGGAGCCTCCTACGAGCAGTACTTC.

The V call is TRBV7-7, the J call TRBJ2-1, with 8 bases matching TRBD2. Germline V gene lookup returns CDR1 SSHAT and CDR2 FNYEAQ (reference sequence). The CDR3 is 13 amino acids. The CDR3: CASGTSFDNEQFF. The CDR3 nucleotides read TGTGCTAGCGGGACTAGTTTTGACAATGAGCAGTTCTTC.

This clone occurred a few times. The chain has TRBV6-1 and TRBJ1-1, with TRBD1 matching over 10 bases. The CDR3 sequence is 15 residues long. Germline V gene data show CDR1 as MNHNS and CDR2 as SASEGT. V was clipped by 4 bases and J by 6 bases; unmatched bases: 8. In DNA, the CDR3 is TGTGCCAGCAGTGCCCTCCGGGACAGGGGTTCTGAAGCTTTCTTT. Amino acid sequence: CASSALRDRGSEAFF.

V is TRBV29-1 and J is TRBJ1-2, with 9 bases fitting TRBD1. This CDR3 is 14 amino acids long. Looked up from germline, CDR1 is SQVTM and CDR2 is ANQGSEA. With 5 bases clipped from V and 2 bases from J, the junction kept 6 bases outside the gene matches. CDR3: CSVLDRGRNYGYTF. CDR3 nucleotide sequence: TGCAGCGTTTTGGACAGGGGAAGGAACTATGGCTACACCTTC.

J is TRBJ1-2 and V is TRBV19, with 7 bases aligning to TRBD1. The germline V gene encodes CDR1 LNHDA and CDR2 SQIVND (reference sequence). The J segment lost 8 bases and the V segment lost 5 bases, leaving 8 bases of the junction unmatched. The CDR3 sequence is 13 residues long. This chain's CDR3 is CASSPTGVGGYTF. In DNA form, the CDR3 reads TGTGCCAGTAGTCCTACAGGGGTGGGGGGCTACACCTTC. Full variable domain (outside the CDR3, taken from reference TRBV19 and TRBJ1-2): DGGITQSPKYLFRKEGQNVTLSCEQNLNHDAMYWYRQDPGQGLRLIYYSQIVNDFQKGDIAEGYSVSREKKESFPLTVTSAQKNPTAFYLCASSPTGVGGYTFGSGTRLTVV.

The DNA of the CDR3 is TGCAGCGGTTACAGGGATGAAGCTTTCTTT. Its protein is CSGYRDEAFF. The chain joins TRBV29-1 to TRBJ1-1; maybe TRBD1 (6 bases). The CDR3 sequence is 10 residues long. V dropped 7 bases and J dropped 7 bases, with 10 bases sitting between them. Per the germline V gene, CDR1 is SQVTM and CDR2 is ANQGSEA. Full variable domain (outside the CDR3, taken from reference TRBV29-1 and TRBJ1-1): SAVISQKPSRDICQRGTSLTIQCQVDSQVTMMFWYRQQPGQSLTLIATANQGSEATYESGFVIDKFPISRPNLTFSTLTVSNMSPEDSSIYLCSGYRDEAFFGQGTRLTVV.

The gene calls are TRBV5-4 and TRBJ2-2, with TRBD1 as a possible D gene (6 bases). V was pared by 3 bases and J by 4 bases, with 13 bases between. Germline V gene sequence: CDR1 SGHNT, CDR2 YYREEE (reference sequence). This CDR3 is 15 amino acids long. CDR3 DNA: TGTGCCAGCAGCTCAGGACAGAGAACCACCGGGGAGCTGTTTTTT. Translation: CASSSGQRTTGELFF.

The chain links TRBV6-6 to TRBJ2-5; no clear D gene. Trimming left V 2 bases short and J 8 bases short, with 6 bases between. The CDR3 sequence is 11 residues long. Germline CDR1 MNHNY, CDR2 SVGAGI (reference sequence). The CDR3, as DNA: TGTGCCAGCAGTTACCGCGGCACCCAGTACTTC. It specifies CASSYRGTQYF.

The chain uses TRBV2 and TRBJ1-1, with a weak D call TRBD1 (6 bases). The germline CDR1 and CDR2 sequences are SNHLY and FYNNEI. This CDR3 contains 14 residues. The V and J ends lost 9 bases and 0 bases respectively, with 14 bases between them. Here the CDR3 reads CARAGQTMNTEAFF. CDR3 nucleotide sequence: TGTGCCAGGGCCGGACAGACAATGAACACTGAAGCTTTCTTT.

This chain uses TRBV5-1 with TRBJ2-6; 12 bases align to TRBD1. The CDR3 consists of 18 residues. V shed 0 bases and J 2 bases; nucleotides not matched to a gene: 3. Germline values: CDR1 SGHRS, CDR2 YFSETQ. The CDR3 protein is CASSLAGDRGPGANVLTF. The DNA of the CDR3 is TGCGCCAGCAGCTTGGCCGGGGACAGGGGGCCTGGGGCCAACGTCCTGACTTTC.

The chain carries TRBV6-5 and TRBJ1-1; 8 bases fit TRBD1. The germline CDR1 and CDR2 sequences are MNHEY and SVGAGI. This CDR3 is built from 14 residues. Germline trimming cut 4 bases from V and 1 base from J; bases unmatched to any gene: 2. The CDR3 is CASSSQGANTEAFF. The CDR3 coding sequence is TGTGCCAGCAGTTCGCAGGGGGCGAACACTGAAGCTTTCTTT.

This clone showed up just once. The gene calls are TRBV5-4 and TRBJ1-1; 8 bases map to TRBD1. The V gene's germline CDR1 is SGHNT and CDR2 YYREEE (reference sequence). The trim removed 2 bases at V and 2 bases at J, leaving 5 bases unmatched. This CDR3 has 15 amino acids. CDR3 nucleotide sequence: TGTGCCAGCAGCTTAATCGGACAGGGCAACACTGAAGCTTTCTTT. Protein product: CASSLIGQGNTEAFF.

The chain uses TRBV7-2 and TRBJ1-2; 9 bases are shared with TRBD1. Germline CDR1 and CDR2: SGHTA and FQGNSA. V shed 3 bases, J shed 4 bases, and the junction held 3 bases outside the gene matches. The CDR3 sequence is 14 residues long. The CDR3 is CASSFKQGAYGYTF. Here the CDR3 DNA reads TGTGCCAGCAGCTTTAAACAGGGGGCCTATGGCTACACCTTC. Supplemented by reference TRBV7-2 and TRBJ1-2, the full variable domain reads GAGVSQSPSNKVTEKGKDVELRCDPISGHTALYWYRQSLGQGLEFLIYFQGNSAPDKSGLPSDRFSAERTGGSVSTLTIQRTQQEDSAVYLCASSFKQGAYGYTFGSGTRLTVV.

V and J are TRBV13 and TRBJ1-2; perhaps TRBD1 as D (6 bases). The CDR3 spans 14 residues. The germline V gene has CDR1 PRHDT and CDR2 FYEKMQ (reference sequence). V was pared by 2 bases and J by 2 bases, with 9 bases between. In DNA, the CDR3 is TGTGCCAGCAGCTTATTCGACAGGAACTATGGCTACACCTTC. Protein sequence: CASSLFDRNYGYTF.